This T cell receptor beta chain is drawn from a study of beta chain features in type 1 diabetes. About the research overall: Age, gender and cell yields were alike across patients and healthy donors. Study-wide results and limits: Compared with healthy donors, patients appeared to share more similar naive, central memory and regulatory TCRB repertoires. cDNA-based reads could over-represent cells with high TCR expression.

One heparinised blood draw, averaging around 0.12 L, came from each donor. This clone occurred many times. Its cognate antigen is unknown. At the DNA level, this CDR3 is encoded by other sequences in the same sample as well. Expressed TCRB transcripts were sequenced, since all the RNA that had been isolated was reverse transcribed. Assay used: immunoSEQ multiplex PCR; TCRdb lists only in-frame clones, some missing. This table holds hundreds of thousands of clones, 14% found once. This CDR3 is built from 14 residues. Germline loops: CDR1 MNHEY, CDR2 SMNVEV (reference sequence). The trim removed 3 bases at V and 5 bases at J, leaving 6 bases unmatched.

This receptor was obtained from a man younger than 40 in good health. The sequenced sample consisted of central memory CD4+ T cells from blood. The V and J genes are TRBV27 and TRBJ1-2; 7 bases match TRBD1. CDR3 region: CASSLSGGRYGYTF. The DNA for the CDR3 is TGTGCCAGCAGTTTGTCAGGGGGTCGGTATGGCTACACCTTC.